Reported below is one T cell receptor beta chain. This sample is drawn from a study of cytomegalovirus exposure and HLA in healthy donors. V shed 0 bases, J shed 6 bases, and the junction held 8 bases outside the gene matches. Germline CDR1 reads LGHNA; CDR2 reads YNFKEQ. This CDR3 is built from 15 residues. 60 Vbeta and 13 Jbeta primers were used in PCR. TCRdb keeps only in-frame clones here, not all; method: immunoSEQ multiplex PCR. The table lists under 200,000 clones, roughly 80% of them singletons, with around 8% in the top ten. The sample comprised PBMCs. This chain links TRBV4-2 with TRBJ2-7, with 7 nucleotides matching TRBD2. The TCR was taken from a woman aged 40 to 50 in good health and CMV-seropositive. The CDR3 bases are TGTGCCAGCAGCCAAGACCCCGCCCCTAGCGGCGAGCAGTACTTC. Translation gives CASSQDPAPSGEQYF.